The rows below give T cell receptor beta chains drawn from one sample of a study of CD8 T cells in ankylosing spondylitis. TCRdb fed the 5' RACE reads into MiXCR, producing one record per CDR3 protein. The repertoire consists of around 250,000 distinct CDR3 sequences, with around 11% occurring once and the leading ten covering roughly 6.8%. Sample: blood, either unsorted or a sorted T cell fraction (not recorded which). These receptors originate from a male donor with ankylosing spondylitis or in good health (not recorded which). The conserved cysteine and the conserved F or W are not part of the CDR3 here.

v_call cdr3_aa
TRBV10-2 ASTEWDNHPNYGYT
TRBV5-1 ASSWTVAGEPYEQY
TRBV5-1 ASSSTDGDTMGYT
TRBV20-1 SAPRGPTYNEQF
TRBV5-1 ASSLESLATTYEQY
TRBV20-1 SARLRSLYTDTQY
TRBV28 ASSLGLAGEATQY
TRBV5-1 ASSLAVSTDTQY
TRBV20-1 SAPRGGSNEQF
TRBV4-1 ASSQPGQGNYEQY
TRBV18 ASSSWAGENTEAF
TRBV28 ATNPGLHPDTQY
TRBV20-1 SAGTDYEQY
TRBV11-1 ASSATGGELF
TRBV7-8 ASSLGQGKYNEQF
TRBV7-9 ASSESLPGHEQF
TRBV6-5 ASSPQPYEQY
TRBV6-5 ASSYLPGHRNEQF
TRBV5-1 ASSSQRVGPEGQF
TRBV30 AWSVGASGSFDETQY
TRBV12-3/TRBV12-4 ASSIGQGAINGYT
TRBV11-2 ATSLSWGPTDTQY
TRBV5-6 ASSLGGPPGGNEQF
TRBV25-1 ASSGWTSDRNAEAF
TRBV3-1 ASRAEGEQY
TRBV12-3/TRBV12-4 ASTMGQETQY
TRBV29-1 SVEEGGGTEAF
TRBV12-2 AMMGTEAF
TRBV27 ASSRTSGSYNEQF